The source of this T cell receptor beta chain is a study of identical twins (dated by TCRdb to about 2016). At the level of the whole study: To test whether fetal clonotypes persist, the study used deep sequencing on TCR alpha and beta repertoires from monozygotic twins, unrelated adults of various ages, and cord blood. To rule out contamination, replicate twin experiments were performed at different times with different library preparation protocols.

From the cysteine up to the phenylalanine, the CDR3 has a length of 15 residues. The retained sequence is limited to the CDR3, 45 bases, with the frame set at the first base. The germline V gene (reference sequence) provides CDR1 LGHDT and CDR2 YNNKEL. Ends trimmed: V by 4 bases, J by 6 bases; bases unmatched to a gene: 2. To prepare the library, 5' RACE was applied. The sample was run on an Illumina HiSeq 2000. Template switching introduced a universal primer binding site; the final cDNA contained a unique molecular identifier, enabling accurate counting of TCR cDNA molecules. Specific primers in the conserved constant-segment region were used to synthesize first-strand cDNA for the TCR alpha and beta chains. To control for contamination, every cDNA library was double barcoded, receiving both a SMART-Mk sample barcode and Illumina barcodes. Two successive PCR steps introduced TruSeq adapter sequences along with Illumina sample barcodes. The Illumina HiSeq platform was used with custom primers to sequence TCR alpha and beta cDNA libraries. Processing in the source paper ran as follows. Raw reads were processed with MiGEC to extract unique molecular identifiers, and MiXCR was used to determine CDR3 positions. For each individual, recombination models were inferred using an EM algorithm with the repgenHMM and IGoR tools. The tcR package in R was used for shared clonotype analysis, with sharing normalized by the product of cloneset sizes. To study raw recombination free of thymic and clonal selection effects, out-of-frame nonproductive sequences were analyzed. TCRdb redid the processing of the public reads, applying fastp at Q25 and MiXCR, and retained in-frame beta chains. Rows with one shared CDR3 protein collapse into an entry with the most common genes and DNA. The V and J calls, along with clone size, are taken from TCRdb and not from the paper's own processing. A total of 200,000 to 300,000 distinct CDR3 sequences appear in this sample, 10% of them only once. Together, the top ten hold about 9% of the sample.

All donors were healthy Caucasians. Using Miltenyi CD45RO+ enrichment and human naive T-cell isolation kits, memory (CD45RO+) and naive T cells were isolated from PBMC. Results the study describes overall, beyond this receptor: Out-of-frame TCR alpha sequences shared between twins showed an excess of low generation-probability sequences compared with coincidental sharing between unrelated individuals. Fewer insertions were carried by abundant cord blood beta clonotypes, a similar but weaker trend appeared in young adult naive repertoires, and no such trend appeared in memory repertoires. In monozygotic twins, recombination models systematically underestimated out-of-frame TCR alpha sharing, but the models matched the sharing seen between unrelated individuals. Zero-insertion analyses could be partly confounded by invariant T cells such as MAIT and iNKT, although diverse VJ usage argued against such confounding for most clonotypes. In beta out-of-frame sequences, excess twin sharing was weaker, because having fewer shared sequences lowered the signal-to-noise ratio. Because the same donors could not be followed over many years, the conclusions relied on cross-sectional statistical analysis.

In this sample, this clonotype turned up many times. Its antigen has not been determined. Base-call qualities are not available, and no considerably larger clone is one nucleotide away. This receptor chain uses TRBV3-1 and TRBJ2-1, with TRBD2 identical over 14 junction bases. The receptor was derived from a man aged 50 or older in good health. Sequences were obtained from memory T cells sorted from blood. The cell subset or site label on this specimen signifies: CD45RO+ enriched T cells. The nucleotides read TGTGCCAGCAGCCCGGGACTAGCGGGGGTCAATGAGCAGTTCTTC. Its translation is CASSPGLAGVNEQFF.